This entry describes one TCR beta chain. No cognate antigen has been identified for it. The sample holds no much larger clone one base away, and base qualities are not on file. The data were obtained in a study of vaccination and CD4 T cells after COVID-19 (dated by TCRdb to the early 2020s). Concerning the study at large: Convalescent patients had a positive SARS-CoV-2 result on nasal swab PCR, and of these patients, under ten had mild disease and one had severe disease. The cultures were stimulated with overlapping spike peptide pools from SARS-CoV-2 and from the common cold coronaviruses HCoV-NL63, HCoV-OC43 and HCoV-229E. Post-COVID blood samples were collected from convalescent patients a median of approximately 93 days after diagnosis, with a range of about 35 to 161 days. As controls, cultures received a CEFX viral epitope pool (the positive control), an HIV-1 Nef peptide pool (the negative control), or no peptide at all. In ten to eleven COVID-19 convalescent patients and several infection-naive healthy vaccine recipients, the spike-specific CD4+ TCR repertoire before mRNA vaccination was compared with the repertoire after mRNA vaccination. The convalescent cohort included six males and four females, with two Hispanic individuals, seven Caucasians, two Asians and one multiracial person. Participants received two doses of either the Pfizer-BioNTech BNT162b2 vaccine (n=8) or the Moderna mRNA-1273 vaccine (n=2). Post-vaccine blood samples were taken a median of roughly 72 days after the second vaccine dose, with a range of roughly 13 to 250 days. The full study reports these points: In convalescent patients, nearly all vaccine-specific clones (304 of 307) were found to be mono-reactive for SARS-CoV-2 spike rather than cross-reactive with common cold coronaviruses. The median count of SARS-CoV-2-reactive clonotypes went up from 20 to 25 after infection to 30 to 40 after vaccination, although the change was not significant. Relatively few convalescent patients were included in the study, and early timepoints after natural infection were not analyzed. Among the post-vaccine SARS-CoV-2-reactive clones in convalescent patients, a median around 86% showed up only after vaccination, which suggests vaccine-specific priming.

Libraries were constructed by PCR. At the Johns Hopkins FTIC core, DNA from the cultured CD4+ T cells underwent TCR sequencing with the Oncomine TCR Beta short-read assay. Genomic DNA was extracted from the cultured CD4+ T cells with the QIAamp micro DNA kit. The Oncomine TCR Beta libraries from cultured CD4+ T cells were pooled using unique dual indexes and then sequenced on an Illumina iSeq 100. Per the original workflow: Non-productive sequences were removed, and CDR3s not starting with C, not ending with F or W, or shorter than 7 amino acids were discarded. The MANAFEST web application identified antigen-specific clonotypes by comparing peptide-stimulated wells against reference wells and other culture wells. To be called positive, a clone needed an FDR below 0.05, an odds ratio above 5, and a productive frequency above 0.1% in at least two of three replicate wells. A clonotype was classed as cross-reactive if the clonotype showed significant expansion both in SARS-CoV-2 spike wells and in at least one common cold coronavirus spike condition. Levenshtein distances (stringdist) and unrooted phylogenetic trees (ape) in R version 3.6.1 were used to assess CDR3 homology. The public reads were reprocessed in TCRdb via fastp at Q25 and MiXCR, keeping in-frame beta chains. A single entry per CDR3 protein holds the most common genes and DNA from its merged rows. V and J calls and clone size were set by TCRdb, not the authors. The sample includes around 25,000 distinct CDR3 sequences, with about 40% observed a single time. The ten most abundant clones make up roughly 7% of the sample.

The treatment or condition label, read with the paper, signifies: roughly 11-day PBMC culture with coronavirus spike peptide pools or control peptides (ViraFEST assay). The ViraFEST assay was used in the study, in which antigen-specific T cells were expanded with peptide pools and expanded clonotypes were subsequently identified by TCR sequencing. Positive SARS-CoV-2 PCR tests in the convalescent patients dated from March to December 2020, before Alpha, Beta and Delta variants emerged in the United States. Each well held 2 million or so PBMCs cultured in IMDM containing around 5% human AB serum and 9 to 10 IU/ml IL-2, with 10 ug/ml peptide pools added. Half of the culture medium was replaced with fresh IL-2-containing medium on days 3 and 7. After less than 12 days of culture, CD4+ T cells were isolated by negative selection using the EasySep CD4+ T cell isolation kit. PBMCs were separated from whole blood using Ficoll-Paque Plus gradient centrifugation and then either used fresh or cryopreserved at -140C. Each culture condition was generally run in triplicate wells.

V is reduced by 5 bases and J by 1 base, leaving a spacing of 5 bases between them. From a lookup of the germline V gene, CDR1 and CDR2 are SGDLS and YYNGEE. The CDR3 numbers 12 residues from cysteine through phenylalanine. Only CDR3 DNA remains: 36 bases, in frame from the first base. The sequence links TRBV9 to TRBJ2-3; the D gene is unclear. The sequence derives from a human donor who had recovered from COVID-19. The material sequenced was CD4+ T cells from blood, cultured in vitro. The CDR3: CASSYGTDTQYF. The DNA sequence is TGTGCCAGCAGTTACGGCACAGATACGCAGTATTTT.